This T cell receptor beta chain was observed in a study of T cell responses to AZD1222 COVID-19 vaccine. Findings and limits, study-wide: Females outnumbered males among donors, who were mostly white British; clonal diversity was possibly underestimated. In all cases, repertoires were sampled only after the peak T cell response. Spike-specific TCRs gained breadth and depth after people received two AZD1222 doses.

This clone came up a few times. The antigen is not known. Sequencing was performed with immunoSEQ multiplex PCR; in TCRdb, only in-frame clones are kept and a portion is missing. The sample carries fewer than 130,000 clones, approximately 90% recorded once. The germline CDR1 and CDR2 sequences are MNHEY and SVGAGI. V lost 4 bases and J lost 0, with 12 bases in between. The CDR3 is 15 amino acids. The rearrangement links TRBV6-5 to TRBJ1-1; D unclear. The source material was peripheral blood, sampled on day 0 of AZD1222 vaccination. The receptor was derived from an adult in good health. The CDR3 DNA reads TGTGCCAGCAGTTTGGCAGCATTTATGAACACTGAAGCTTTCTTT. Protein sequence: CASSLAAFMNTEAFF.